Described below is a single T cell receptor (beta chain) sequence and its context. No antigen is known for it. No quality values exist for individual bases; no much larger clone is one base distant. These data come from a study of blood T cell repertoires in COVID-19 (dated by TCRdb to 2018 to 2020). Broadly, across the study: Collaborator samples came from the United States, Italy and Spain and covered acute and convalescent phases of COVID-19. A freely available public database, intended as a resource for researchers studying the immune response to SARS-CoV-2, is where the repertoires were released. The sample metadata nearly always contained a de-identified subject ID, COVID-19 status, age in years and sex. The prospective study material was composed of cDNA or gDNA derived from T cells, B-cell-depleted T cells, or PBMCs. HLA class I and class II types, where available, came from metadata supplied by the sample provider rather than from assay-based typing. The dataset comprised deeply sampled blood TCRbeta repertoires from subjects exposed to, actively infected with, or recovered from COVID-19. The samples were drawn from two sources: the first 160 participants of the ongoing ImmuneRACE study, and 1,200 or so subjects contributed by 6 global collaborators. Here is what the overall study found, with its caveats: How much clinical and demographic metadata was included differed by source and by participant, and the metadata was provided uncurated.

The cysteine opens and the phenylalanine closes a CDR3 of 17 amino acids. The only DNA kept is the CDR3, 51 bases in frame from the first base. The trim is 2 bases for V and 0 bases for J, with a gap of 14 bases between the germline ends. From a lookup of the germline V gene (reference sequence), CDR1 and CDR2 are PRHDT and FYEKMQ. TCRbeta CDR3 regions were amplified from genomic DNA by means of the immunoSEQ Assay, a bias-controlled multiplex PCR. The published analysis was carried out like this. Nucleated cell counts per sample were estimated from amplification of reference gene primers within the assay. To quantify the absolute abundance of each unique TCRbeta CDR3 rearrangement, sequence reads were collapsed and filtered. For each sample, productive Simpson clonality was calculated as the square root of Simpson's diversity index over productive rearrangements. This immuneACCESS table, as held by TCRdb, lists in-frame sequences with V and J called but not all clones. Of the missing ones, under half trace to an unresolved V gene in checked studies; the others have no known cause. The V and J calls and the clone size are those of that table, but D and trimming were determined from the DNA. The sample includes approximately 220,000 clones, with approximately 83% observed a single time. The top ten clones comprise around 25% of the sample.

The collaborating institutions used their own protocols to collect whole blood in K2EDTA tubes. For TCRbeta analysis, collaborators shipped samples in one of three forms: frozen whole blood, isolated PBMCs, or DNA extracted from either of those sample types. This clonotype was obtained from a man aged 40-49 years with acute or convalescent COVID-19. Input material: peripheral blood. The chain joins TRBV13 to TRBJ1-3, and possibly TRBD1, on 6 matching bases. The DNA reads TGTGCCAGCAGCTTATGGGCAGGGGAGATCTCTGGAAACACCATATATTTT. Translated, this gives CASSLWAGEISGNTIYF.